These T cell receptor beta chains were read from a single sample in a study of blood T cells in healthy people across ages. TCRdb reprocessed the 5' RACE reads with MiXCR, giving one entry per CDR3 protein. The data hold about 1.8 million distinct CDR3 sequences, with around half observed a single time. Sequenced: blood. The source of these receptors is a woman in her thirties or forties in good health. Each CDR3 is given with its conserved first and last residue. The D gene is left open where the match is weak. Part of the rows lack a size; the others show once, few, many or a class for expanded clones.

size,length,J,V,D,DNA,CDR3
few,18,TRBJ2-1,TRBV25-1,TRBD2,TGTGCCAGCAGTGAAAAACTAGCGGGGGCTAGCTCCTACAATGAGCAGTTCTTC,CASSEKLAGASSYNEQFF
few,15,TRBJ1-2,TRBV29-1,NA,TGCAGCGTTGAAGATTCCGGGGATTCAAACTATGGCTACACCTTC,CSVEDSGDSNYGYTF
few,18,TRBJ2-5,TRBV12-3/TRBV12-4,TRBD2,TGTGCCAGCAGTTTAGGTCGCGGACTAGCGGGGGCGCAAGAGACCCAGTACTTC,CASSLGRGLAGAQETQYF
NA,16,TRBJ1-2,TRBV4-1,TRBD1,TGCGCCAGCAGCCGGACGAAACTGACAGGGGTTTATGGCTACACCTTC,CASSRTKLTGVYGYTF
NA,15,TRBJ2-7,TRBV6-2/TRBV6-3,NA,TGTGCCGGCACCGGCGGGGGCCCCTCCTCCTACGAGCAGTACTTC,CAGTGGGPSSYEQYF
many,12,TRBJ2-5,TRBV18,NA,TGTGCCAGCTCACGGTTCCAAGAGACCCAGTACTTC,CASSRFQETQYF
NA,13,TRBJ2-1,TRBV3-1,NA,TGTGCCAGCAGCACTCGGACCCACAATGAGCAGTTCTTC,CASSTRTHNEQFF
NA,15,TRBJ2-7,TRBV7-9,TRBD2,TGTGCCAGCAGCCCCTTTCCGGGAGGCCGCGGCGAGCAGTACTTC,CASSPFPGGRGEQYF
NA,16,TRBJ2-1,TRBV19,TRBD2,TGTGCCAGTAGTATAAGGCTAGCGGGGGGTTACAATGAGCAGTTCTTC,CASSIRLAGGYNEQFF
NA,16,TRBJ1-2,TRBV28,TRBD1,TGTGCCAGCAGTCCGGGACAGGGGTTCTGGGGCTATGGCTACACCTTC,CASSPGQGFWGYGYTF
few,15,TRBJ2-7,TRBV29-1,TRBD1,TGCAGCGTTGAGGGTAGCAGGGGGCGACCCTACGAGCAGTACTTC,CSVEGSRGRPYEQYF
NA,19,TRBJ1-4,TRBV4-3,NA,TGCGCCAGCAGCCAAGATCTCGGCGGGGGTGTAGCGACTAATGAAAAACTGTTTTTT,CASSQDLGGGVATNEKLFF
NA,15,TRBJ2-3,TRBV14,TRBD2,TGTGCCAGCAGCCCGGGACTAGCGGCGGGAGATACGCAGTATTTT,CASSPGLAAGDTQYF
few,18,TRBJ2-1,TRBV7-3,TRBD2,TGTGCCAGCAGCTTAAGGGGGTCCGGGACTACCCGTTACGGTGAGCAGTTCTTC,CASSLRGSGTTRYGEQFF
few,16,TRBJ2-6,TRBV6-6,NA,TGTGCCAGCAGTTACGTTAAGGGGAGCGGGGCCAACGTCCTGACTTTC,CASSYVKGSGANVLTF
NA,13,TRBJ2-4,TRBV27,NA,TGTGCCGGCAGTCCATCAGCCAAAAACATTCAGTACTTC,CAGSPSAKNIQYF
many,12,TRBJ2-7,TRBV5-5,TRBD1,TGTGCCAGCAGCCCGACAGGGTCCGAGCAGTACTTC,CASSPTGSEQYF
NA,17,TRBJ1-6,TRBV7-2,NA,TGTGCCAGCAGCTTGACAGGCAGGAGCTCCTATAATTCACCCCTCCACTTT,CASSLTGRSSYNSPLHF
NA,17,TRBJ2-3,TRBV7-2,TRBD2,TGTGCCAGCAGCTCTCCCATAGCGGGGGGCCACACAGATACGCAGTATTTT,CASSSPIAGGHTDTQYF
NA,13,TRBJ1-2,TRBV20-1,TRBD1,TGCAGTGCTAGTGCGGGACAGGATTATGGCTACACCTTC,CSASAGQDYGYTF
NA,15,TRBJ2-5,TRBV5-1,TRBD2,TGCGCCAGCAGCTTGATGCCTAGCGGGGGGGAGACCCAGTACTTC,CASSLMPSGGETQYF
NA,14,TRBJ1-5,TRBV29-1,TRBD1,TGCAGCGTTCGACCGACAGGGCCTAATCAGCCCCAGCATTTT,CSVRPTGPNQPQHF
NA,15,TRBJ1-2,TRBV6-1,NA,TGTGCCAGCAGACCCGGATGGGAAAAGGGCTATGGCTACACCTTC,CASRPGWEKGYGYTF
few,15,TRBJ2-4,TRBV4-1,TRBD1,TGCGCCAGCAGCCAAGCGGGACAGGGAAAAAACATTCAGTACTTC,CASSQAGQGKNIQYF
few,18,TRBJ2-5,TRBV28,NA,TGTGCCAGCAGTTTAGGGGACGCTAACTTTGGGCAGTCGGAGACCCAGTACTTC,CASSLGDANFGQSETQYF
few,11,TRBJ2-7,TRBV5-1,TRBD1,TGCGCCAGCAAGGGGGCCCACGAGCAGTACTTC,CASKGAHEQYF
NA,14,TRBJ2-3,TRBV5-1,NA,TGCGCCAGCAGCGGGGCGGGTGATAAAGATACGCAGTATTTT,CASSGAGDKDTQYF
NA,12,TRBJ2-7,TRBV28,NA,TGTGCCAGCAGTCCCCCCTGGACAGACCAGTACTTC,CASSPPWTDQYF
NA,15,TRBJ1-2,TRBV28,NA,TGTGCCAGCAGTCCCACGGACAGCCTTAACTATGGCTACACCTTC,CASSPTDSLNYGYTF
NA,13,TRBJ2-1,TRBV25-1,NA,TGTGCCAACAGTCGGGCCCTGGCGGGTGAGCAGTTCTTC,CANSRALAGEQFF
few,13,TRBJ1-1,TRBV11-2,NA,TGTGCCAGCAGCTTAGATCGCGAGGGTGAAGCTTTCTTT,CASSLDREGEAFF